Listed here are 26 T cell receptor beta chains from one sample, sequenced in a study of blood T cell repertoires in COVID-19 (dated by TCRdb to 2018 to 2021). The method behind the library was the immunoSEQ multiplex PCR assay. Entries here come from immuneACCESS through TCRdb and include only in-frame sequences with V and J called. Some clones fail to appear in such tables; in the studies checked, an unresolved V gene covers under half of the shortfall, and the cause of the remainder is unknown. Counted in this sample were about 240,000 clones; about four fifths of them appeared once. The ten largest clonotypes hold roughly 2% of the sample. Sequenced material: peripheral blood. Source of these receptors: a man under 40 who had recovered from COVID-19.

This clone has just one count. The chain has TRBV6-4 and TRBJ2-3; TRBD2 agrees at 13 bases. With 6 bases clipped from V and 6 bases from J, the junction kept 6 bases outside the gene matches. This CDR3 contains 15 residues. Germline V gene sequence: CDR1 MRHNA, CDR2 SNTAGT. The CDR3 spells CASSATSGGADTQYF. The DNA for the CDR3 is TGTGCCAGCAGCGCCACTAGCGGGGGGGCGGATACGCAGTATTTT.

The chain has TRBV2 and TRBJ2-7, with 9 bases matching TRBD2. CDR3 length equals 15 residues. J lost 5 bases, V lost 6 bases, and 11 bases had no gene match. Germline CDR1 and CDR2: SNHLY and FYNNEI. CDR3 sequence: CASRTGTSIVHEQYV. The CDR3 DNA reads TGTGCCAGCAGAACCGGGACTAGCATAGTCCACGAGCAGTACGTC.

In its sample, this clone was seen once. The chain couples TRBV6-4 to TRBJ1-1; D might be TRBD1 (5 bases). V shed 6 bases and J shed 7 bases, with 21 bases lying between them. The CDR3 has 15 amino acids. Germline V gene lookup returns CDR1 MRHNA and CDR2 SNTAGT. The CDR3 spells CASSAGPARGGEAFF. DNA of the CDR3: TGTGCCAGCAGCGCGGGTCCAGCCCGGGGGGGTGAAGCTTTCTTT.

This clone was seen more than once but under ten times. The gene calls are TRBV6-4 and TRBJ2-3, with 10 bases aligning to TRBD2. CDR1 MRHNA and CDR2 SNTAGT come from the germline V gene. V lost 3 bases and J lost 2; bases outside the gene matches: 2. CDR3 length equals 15 residues. The CDR3 DNA is TGTGCCAGCAGTGAACTAGCGGGGAACACAGATACGCAGTATTTT. It is translated as CASSELAGNTDTQYF.

This clone was observed once. The CDR3 region has the DNA TGTGCCATCAGTGTGGACAGTATTGTTAGAGCTTTCTTT. Amino acids: CAISVDSIVRAFF. This chain uses TRBV10-3 with TRBJ1-1; D perhaps matches TRBD1 (6 bases). The CDR3 consists of 13 residues. V was clipped by 4 bases and J by 10 bases, with 16 bases between them. Germline V gene lookup returns CDR1 ENHRY and CDR2 SYGVKD.

The CDR3 bases are TGCGCCAGCAGCATTAACAGGGGTGGCTCCTACAATGAGCAGTTCTTC. Its protein is CASSINRGGSYNEQFF. This chain joins TRBV5-1 and TRBJ2-1, with 7 bases identical to TRBD1. Germline CDR1 and CDR2: SGHRS and YFSETQ. The V and J ends lost 4 bases and 0 bases, in that order; junction bases with no gene match: 7. The CDR3 covers 16 residues.

The rearrangement links TRBV27 to TRBJ2-1; perhaps TRBD2 as D (5 bases). The germline gives CDR1 MNHEY, CDR2 SMNVEV (reference sequence). The CDR3 covers 12 residues. Trimming removed 4 bases at V and 14 bases at J, with 15 bases between. Written as DNA, the CDR3 is TGTGCCAGCAGTTACCAGAGGGTTCACGAGTTCTTC. Encoded protein: CASSYQRVHEFF.

The V and J genes are TRBV7-8 and TRBJ2-1; 8 bases align to TRBD1. This CDR3 region has 16 residues. Unmatched junction bases numbered 9, after V lost 4 bases and J lost 4 bases. Germline CDR1 and CDR2: SGHVS and FQNEAQ. CDR3 sequence (DNA): TGTGCCAGCAGCTCGGACAGGGCCCCCCTTTACAATGAGCAGTTCTTC. Its translation: CASSSDRAPLYNEQFF.

The chain employs TRBV7-9 and TRBJ1-4, with D possibly matching TRBD1 (6 bases). The CDR3 is made up of 13 amino acids. V lost 7 bases and J lost 7, with 13 bases in between. In germline, CDR1 is SEHNR, CDR2 FQNEAQ (reference sequence). The CDR3 bases are TGTGCCAGCACCACAGGGTTCGGTGAAAAACTGTTTTTT. Protein product: CASTTGFGEKLFF.

The chain couples TRBV19 to TRBJ1-1, with D possibly TRBD1 on 5 matching bases. V dropped 3 bases and J dropped 3 bases, with 8 bases sitting between them. CDR3 size: 13 residues. CDR1 is LNHDA and CDR2 is SQIVND in the germline V gene (reference sequence). The DNA for the CDR3 is TGTGCCAGTAGTATGGGGCTATACACTGAAGCTTTCTTT. This codes for CASSMGLYTEAFF.

The chain carries TRBV9 and TRBJ2-3, with D possibly matching TRBD2 (6 bases). CDR1 is SGDLS and CDR2 is YYNGEE in the germline V gene. V shed 3 bases and J shed 0 bases, with 8 bases lying between them. CDR3 length equals 14 residues. CDR3 residues: CASSGGISTDTQYF. CDR3 nucleotide sequence: TGTGCCAGCAGCGGCGGGATCAGCACAGATACGCAGTATTTT. Together with reference TRBV9 and TRBJ2-3, the CDR3 gives the full variable domain: DSGVTQTPKHLITATGQRVTLRCSPRSGDLSVYWYQQSLDQGLQFLIQYYNGEERAKGNILERFSAQQFPDLHSELNLSSLELGDSALYFCASSGGISTDTQYFGPGTRLTVL.

V and J are TRBV2 and TRBJ1-2; D gene unclear. The V and J ends lost 1 base and 5 bases respectively, with 8 bases between them. The CDR3 is 13 amino acids. Germline V gene data show CDR1 as SNHLY and CDR2 as FYNNEI. CDR3 sequence (DNA): TGTGCCAGCAGTGAAGGGGCAGCATATGGCTACACCTTC. It codes for CASSEGAAYGYTF.

The CDR3 DNA reads as TGTGCTAGTGCGGGGATCTCTGGAAACACCATATATTTT. Translated: CASAGISGNTIYF. The chain couples TRBV12-5 to TRBJ1-3, with no clear D. The CDR3 totals 13 residues. Germline V CDR1 and CDR2: LGHNT, FRNRAP. Trimming stripped 7 bases from V and 0 bases from J, with 7 bases between. Full variable domain (missing parts from reference TRBV12-5 and TRBJ1-3): DARVTQTPRHKVTEMGQEVTMRCQPILGHNTVFWYRQTMMQGLELLAYFRNRAPLDDSGMPKDRFSAEMPDATLATLKIQPSEPRDSAVYFCASAGISGNTIYFGEGSWLTVV.

The chain has TRBV5-1 and TRBJ2-1; 12 bases match TRBD1. V was pared by 2 bases and J by 4 bases, with 4 bases of the junction left unmatched. The CDR3 consists of 16 residues. Germline V gene sequence: CDR1 SGHRS, CDR2 YFSETQ. The CDR3 DNA reads TGCGCCAGCAGCTTCGGGACAGGGGGCGAATACAATGAGCAGTTCTTC. Protein product: CASSFGTGGEYNEQFF.

This clone has more than one count but fewer than ten. This sequence joins TRBV9 and TRBJ2-3, with 7 nucleotides matching TRBD2. V lost 4 bases to trimming and J lost 4 bases; unmatched junction nucleotides: 9. Per germline, CDR1 SGDLS and CDR2 YYNGEE. CDR3 length: 15 residues. The CDR3 coding sequence is TGTGCCAGCAGCATCGATGGAACTAGCGCAGATACGCAGTATTTT. This encodes CASSIDGTSADTQYF.

This chain joins TRBV15 and TRBJ2-5, with D perhaps TRBD1 (6 bases). In germline, CDR1 is LNHNV, CDR2 YYDKDF (reference sequence). This CDR3 contains 15 residues. V lost 0 bases and J 5 bases, leaving 13 bases between the germline ends. The CDR3 DNA is TGTGCCACCAGCAGAGAACACAGGGCGGAGGAGACCCAGTACTTC. Its protein product is CATSREHRAEETQYF.

The chain uses TRBV9 and TRBJ2-2; 9 bases fit TRBD1. The CDR3 runs 16 residues. V lost 0 bases, J lost 6 bases, and 6 bases stayed unmatched. The V gene's germline CDR1 is SGDLS and CDR2 YYNGEE. CDR3 DNA sequence: TGTGCCAGCAGCGTAGGCCGGGACAGGGATGCCGGGGAGCTGTTTTTT. Protein product: CASSVGRDRDAGELFF. Combining the CDR3 with reference TRBV9 and TRBJ2-2 gives the whole variable domain DSGVTQTPKHLITATGQRVTLRCSPRSGDLSVYWYQQSLDQGLQFLIQYYNGEERAKGNILERFSAQQFPDLHSELNLSSLELGDSALYFCASSVGRDRDAGELFFGEGSRLTVL.

The rearrangement joins TRBV3-1 (or the pseudogene TRBV3-2) to TRBJ2-1; 10 positions agree with TRBD1. Trimming took 8 bases from V and 7 from J; bases not matched to a gene: 2. There are 12 residues in the CDR3. Germline V gene data show CDR1 as LGHDT and CDR2 as YNNKEL (reference sequence). DNA of the CDR3: TGTGCCAGCGGACAGGGGGGGAATGAGCAGTTCTTC. This codes for CASGQGGNEQFF.

The chain employs TRBV19 and TRBJ1-2, with TRBD1 matching 8 bases. Germline trimming cut 3 bases from V and 8 bases from J; bases unmatched to any gene: 11. From germline, CDR1 is LNHDA and CDR2 SQIVND (reference sequence). The CDR3 runs to 15 residues. The CDR3 region is CASSIFSQGAEGYTF. The CDR3 DNA reads as TGTGCCAGTAGTATCTTCTCCCAGGGGGCTGAAGGCTACACCTTC.

V is TRBV9 and J is TRBJ2-1; TRBD2 matches at 8 bases. CDR1 and CDR2 from the germline V gene are SGDLS and YYNGEE. J gave up 0 bases and V 3 bases, and 5 bases lay outside the gene matches. The CDR3 totals 16 residues. The CDR3 region has the DNA TGTGCCAGCAGCGCCTCCGGGACTAGCTCCTACAATGAGCAGTTCTTC. Its protein product is CASSASGTSSYNEQFF.

This clone came up a few times. The chain carries TRBV6-5 and TRBJ1-6; 8 nucleotides agree with TRBD1. The CDR3 extends over 13 amino acids. CDR1 is MNHEY, CDR2 SVGAGI, per germline. V trimming: 5 bases; J trimming: 8 bases; junction bases outside the gene matches: 2. The CDR3 is CASSQDRDSPLHF. In DNA, the CDR3 is TGTGCCAGCAGTCAGGACAGGGATTCACCCCTCCACTTT.

The chain recombines TRBV2 with TRBJ1-1, with unresolved D. The CDR3 totals 11 residues. Germline V lookup: CDR1 SNHLY, CDR2 FYNNEI. Trimming stripped 7 bases from V and 3 bases from J, with 6 bases between. For the CDR3, the DNA is TGTGCCAGCATTCGGGACACTGAAGCTTTCTTT. It specifies CASIRDTEAFF. Full variable domain (outside the CDR3, taken from reference TRBV2 and TRBJ1-1): EPEVTQTPSHQVTQMGQEVILRCVPISNHLYFYWYRQILGQKVEFLVSFYNNEISEKSEIFDDQFSVERPDGSNFTLKIRSTKLEDSAMYFCASIRDTEAFFGQGTRLTVV.

This clone was detected a few times. The chain uses TRBV25-1 and TRBJ2-5; 10 bases agree with TRBD2. The germline V gene encodes CDR1 MGHDK and CDR2 SYGVNS. This CDR3 region has 15 residues. V lost 6 bases and J lost 2; bases outside the gene matches: 6. The CDR3 DNA sequence: TGTGCCAGCAGCACTAGCGGGGTATATCAAGAGACCCAGTACTTC. This sequence encodes CASSTSGVYQETQYF. Full variable domain (missing parts from reference TRBV25-1 and TRBJ2-5): EADIYQTPRYLVIGTGKKITLECSQTMGHDKMYWYQQDPGMELHLIHYSYGVNSTEKGDLSSESTVSRIRTEHFPLTLESARPSHTSQYLCASSTSGVYQETQYFGPGTRLLVL.

This rearrangement joins TRBV24-1 to TRBJ2-1; a weak D match, TRBD1 (6 bases). CDR1 is KGHDR and CDR2 is SFDVKD in the germline V gene. The V end lost 3 bases, the J end lost 9 bases, and 17 bases lay between the germline ends. The CDR3 length is 15 residues. The CDR3 here is CATSDTTIKQGEQFF. The DNA of the CDR3 is TGTGCCACCAGTGATACTACCATAAAACAGGGTGAGCAGTTCTTC.

The chain has TRBV2 and TRBJ1-1; 7 positions match TRBD1. The length of the CDR3 is 15 residues. V lost 5 bases, J lost 0 bases, and 6 bases stayed unmatched. In germline, CDR1 is SNHLY, CDR2 FYNNEI. This CDR3 reads CASSTGVVVNTEAFF. CDR3 nucleotide sequence: TGTGCCAGCAGTACAGGGGTGGTGGTGAACACTGAAGCTTTCTTT.

The chain joins TRBV2 to TRBJ2-3, with a tentative D call TRBD2 (6 bases). This CDR3 spans 16 amino acids. The V and J ends lost 5 bases and 0 bases respectively, with 15 bases between them. CDR1 and CDR2 (germline): SNHLY, FYNNEI. CDR3 in DNA: TGTGCCAGCAGTCCGGAGGGCGGAATTAGCACAGATACGCAGTATTTT. Translating gives CASSPEGGISTDTQYF.